The clone carrying this TCR beta chain has only a few counts. The data stem from a study of identical twins. CDR3 length equals 12 residues. Per the germline V gene, CDR1 is SNHLY and CDR2 is FYNNEI. Trimming removed 5 bases at V and 6 bases at J, with 7 bases between. Template switching added a universal primer site, and cDNA bore unique molecular identifiers. MiXCR was run by TCRdb on the 5' RACE reads, yielding one entry per CDR3 protein. The sample includes around 250,000 distinct CDR3 sequences, over 9.5% of them seen just once. This sample was shared with a second study, whose subject was yellow fever vaccine responses in identical twins.

Sequencing was carried out using memory (CD45RO+) T cells sorted from blood. The rearrangement uses TRBV2 and TRBJ2-2; the D is unclear. The clonotype originates from a woman younger than 30 in good health. As DNA, the CDR3 is TGTGCCAGCAGTACCGATGCCGGGGAGCTGTTTTTT. The encoded protein is CASSTDAGELFF.